These 29 T cell receptor beta chains came from one sample sequenced in a study. Using its own MiXCR run on the 5' RACE reads, TCRdb lists one record per CDR3 protein. The sample lists approximately 50,000 distinct CDR3 sequences; roughly 25% were seen once. Cells sorted as Tregs were CD4+, CD25+ and CD127-/low. Sample: tumor-infiltrating Tregs sorted from the breast tumor. Every receptor here comes from a female donor with breast cancer.

The rearrangement links TRBV7-9 to TRBJ1-5; TRBD1 might be the D (5 bases). This CDR3 comprises 15 residues. Germline-derived CDR1 and CDR2 are SEHNR and FQNEAQ (reference sequence). The V end was cut by 5 bases, the J end by 4 bases, with 15 bases between. CDR3 in amino acids: CASSPGEGSNQPQHF. The CDR3 DNA follows: TGTGCCAGCAGCCCGGGGGAGGGATCGAATCAGCCCCAGCATTTT.

This clonotype occurred many times. V usage is TRBV7-3 and J usage is TRBJ2-5, with D unresolved. In germline, CDR1 is SGHTA, CDR2 FQGTGA. The length of the CDR3 is 13 residues. V was shortened by 5 bases and J by 5 bases, with 12 bases between the two germline ends. The CDR3 protein is CASSASKLETQYF. CDR3 bases: TGTGCCAGCAGCGCCAGTAAGCTCGAGACCCAGTACTTC. The full variable domain, rest sourced from reference TRBV7-3 and TRBJ2-5, is GAGVSQTPSNKVTEKGKYVELRCDPISGHTALYWYRQSLGQGPEFLIYFQGTGAADDSGLPNDRFFAVRPEGSVSTLKIQRTERGDSAVYLCASSASKLETQYFGPGTRLLVL.

This clonotype was picked up a small number of times. V is TRBV9 and J is TRBJ1-5; 8 nucleotides align to TRBD1. This CDR3 has 22 residues. V trimming: 5 bases; J trimming: 1 base; junction bases outside the gene matches: 26. CDR1 SGDLS and CDR2 YYNGEE come from the germline V gene. CDR3 residues: CASSRVDGDRLMRGLSNQPQHF. The CDR3 coding sequence is TGTGCCAGCAGTAGAGTAGACGGGGACAGGTTAATGCGGGGTTTAAGCAATCAGCCCCAGCATTTT.

This clonotype was observed a handful of times. This chain joins TRBV7-9 and TRBJ2-7, with 9 positions matching TRBD1. CDR3 length: 16 amino acids. Unmatched junction bases numbered 11, after V lost 3 bases and J lost 5 bases. The germline CDR1 and CDR2 sequences are SEHNR and FQNEAQ (reference sequence). CDR3 DNA sequence: TGTGCCAGCAGCTTGGCAACCGGGACAGGGATACACGAGCAGTACTTC. Amino acids: CASSLATGTGIHEQYF.

The chain uses TRBV4-3 and TRBJ1-1, with D maybe TRBD1 (6 bases). This CDR3 is 13 amino acids long. V gave up 5 bases and J gave up 2 bases, with 9 bases separating them. Germline values: CDR1 LGHNA, CDR2 YSLEER. CDR3 coding DNA: TGCGCCAGCAGCGTGACAGGAAACACTGAAGCTTTCTTT. Translation gives CASSVTGNTEAFF.

This clonotype came up many times. This chain uses TRBV11-1 with TRBJ2-1, with 12 bases fitting TRBD2. The CDR3 spans 15 residues. Trimming at V came to 0 bases and at J to 9 bases, leaving 3 bases not matched to a gene. Germline lookup yields CDR1 SGHAT and CDR2 FQDESV (reference sequence). The CDR3 loop is CASSLALAGGTEQFF. For the CDR3, the DNA is TGTGCCAGCAGCTTAGCACTAGCGGGAGGAACTGAGCAGTTCTTC. The whole variable domain, filled in from reference TRBV11-1 and TRBJ2-1, reads EAEVAQSPRYKITEKSQAVAFWCDPISGHATLYWYRQILGQGPELLVQFQDESVVDDSQLPKDRFSAERLKGVDSTLKIQPAELGDSAMYLCASSLALAGGTEQFFGPGTRLTVL.

This clonotype was seen more than once but under ten times. The rearrangement joins TRBV29-1 to TRBJ1-1; TRBD1 agrees at 12 bases. V shed 5 bases and J 2 bases; nucleotides not matched to a gene: 9. The CDR3 consists of 16 residues. The germline V gene has CDR1 SQVTM and CDR2 ANQGSEA. CDR3 sequence: CSVPQGTGGVNTEAFF. CDR3 nucleotides: TGCAGCGTTCCTCAAGGGACAGGGGGCGTCAACACTGAAGCTTTCTTT.

The V and J genes are TRBV5-1 and TRBJ1-1; D might be TRBD1 (6 bases). The V gene's germline CDR1 is SGHRS and CDR2 YFSETQ. The CDR3 loop spans 14 amino acids. V lost 6 bases to trimming and J lost 1 base, with 13 bases between them. The chain's CDR3 is CASTGQPSNTEAFF. The CDR3 DNA reads TGCGCCAGCACCGGACAGCCGTCGAACACTGAAGCTTTCTTT.

This chain joins TRBV7-2 and TRBJ1-2; 9 nucleotides agree with TRBD1. This CDR3 comprises 14 residues. The germline gives CDR1 SGHTA, CDR2 FQGNSA. V lost 4 bases to trimming and J lost 6 bases; unmatched junction nucleotides: 6. This CDR3 reads CASSYQTGGNGYTF. The CDR3 bases are TGTGCCAGCAGCTACCAGACAGGGGGGAATGGCTACACCTTC.

The CDR3 is CASSYGGPYNEQFF. The CDR3 DNA sequence: TGTGCCAGCAGCTACGGAGGGCCCTACAATGAGCAGTTCTTC. The chain recombines TRBV7-3 with TRBJ2-1; D possibly corresponds to TRBD2 (6 bases). Germline CDR1 and CDR2: SGHTA and FQGTGA. Trimming removed 4 bases at V and 2 bases at J, with 9 bases between. The CDR3 length is 14 residues.

The CDR3 DNA sequence: TGTGCCAGCAGCTTAGATTCGGTTACAGATACGCAGTATTTT. As protein: CASSLDSVTDTQYF. The rearrangement uses TRBV7-2 and TRBJ2-3; D call uncertain. The CDR3 extends over 14 amino acids. Germline V lookup: CDR1 SGHTA, CDR2 FQGNSA. Between the trimmed V and J ends, which lost 1 base and 3 bases, there was a span of 8 bases.

V usage is TRBV6-1 and J usage is TRBJ1-4; D is uncertain. CDR1 is MNHNS and CDR2 is SASEGT in the germline V gene. This CDR3 is 13 amino acids long. V dropped 3 bases and J dropped 7 bases, with 9 bases sitting between them. The CDR3 bases are TGTGCCAGCAGTGAGTTGGGTTCTGAAAAACTGTTTTTT. Translation gives CASSELGSEKLFF.

The chain is built from TRBV6-1 and TRBJ2-3, with 10 positions matching TRBD2. The CDR3 consists of 16 residues. V gave up 5 bases and J gave up 0 bases; unmatched junction bases: 5. Germline V gene data show CDR1 as MNHNS and CDR2 as SASEGT. Here the CDR3 reads CASSPGLAASTDTQYF. DNA for the CDR3: TGTGCCAGCAGTCCAGGACTAGCGGCTAGCACAGATACGCAGTATTTT.

J is TRBJ2-2 and V is TRBV6-1; no firm D call. V was cut by 8 bases and J by 2 bases, with 12 bases left in between. The germline V gene has CDR1 MNHNS and CDR2 SASEGT. The CDR3 has 14 residues. CDR3 nucleotides: TGTGCCAGCTACCCGGGTCGTAACACCGGGGAGCTGTTTTTT. Amino acid sequence: CASYPGRNTGELFF.

This clonotype was seen a few times. The chain joins TRBV20-1 to TRBJ2-3; 9 bases agree with TRBD2. Germline trimming cut 2 bases from V and 4 bases from J; bases unmatched to any gene: 10. The CDR3 covers 16 residues. CDR1 is DFQATT and CDR2 is SNEGSKA in the germline V gene (reference sequence). CDR3 in DNA: TGCAGTGCTAGATTAGGGGCGGGAGGGCCTTCAGATACGCAGTATTTT. It yields the protein CSARLGAGGPSDTQYF.

This clonotype has a count of ten or more. The chain has TRBV5-1 and TRBJ2-5; D possibly corresponds to TRBD1 (6 bases). Trimming removed 4 bases from V and 5 bases from J, with 15 bases in between. CDR3 size: 14 residues. Germline V gene sequence: CDR1 SGHRS, CDR2 YFSETQ. CDR3 sequence (DNA): TGCGCCAGCAGCCCAGGGGTCGGAGTTGAGACCCAGTACTTC. It yields the protein CASSPGVGVETQYF. Looking up the rest from reference TRBV5-1 and TRBJ2-5 gives the full variable domain: KAGVTQTPRYLIKTRGQQVTLSCSPISGHRSVSWYQQTPGQGLQFLFEYFSETQRNKGNFPGRFSGRQFSNSRSEMNVSTLELGDSALYLCASSPGVGVETQYFGPGTRLLVL.

This clonotype was detected a few times. J is TRBJ2-7 and V is TRBV28; D is uncertain. This CDR3 comprises 12 residues. Trimming cost V 5 bases and J 6 bases, with 11 bases left between them. Germline CDR1 reads MDHEN; CDR2 reads SYDVKM. CDR3 residues: CASSLTAAEQYF. For the CDR3, the DNA is TGTGCCAGCAGTCTCACCGCCGCCGAGCAGTACTTC.

The CDR3 loop is CAGGQTGTGANVLTF. In DNA, the CDR3 is TGCGCCGGCGGACAAACGGGGACCGGGGCCAACGTCCTGACTTTC. The genes are TRBV5-1 and TRBJ2-6; D tentatively fits TRBD1 or TRBD2 (5 bases each). Germline V gene data show CDR1 as SGHRS and CDR2 as YFSETQ. The CDR3 is 15 residues long. Trimming shortened V by 10 bases and J by 4 bases, and 18 bases separated the two germline ends.

The table lists this clonotype with a few counts. This sequence joins TRBV5-5 and TRBJ2-2; D not certain. The germline CDR1 and CDR2 sequences are SGHKS and YYEKEE (reference sequence). This CDR3 has 16 amino acids. Trimming pared 1 base from V and 4 bases from J, leaving 14 bases between. Here the CDR3 reads CASSLFFVSRTGELFF. The DNA for the CDR3 is TGTGCCAGCAGCTTGTTTTTCGTCTCACGCACCGGGGAGCTGTTTTTT.

Only one count was recorded for this clonotype. The gene calls are TRBV7-8 and TRBJ2-5; TRBD2 aligns across 8 bases. The CDR3 is 14 amino acids. V lost 5 bases, J lost 7 bases, and 9 bases stayed unmatched. Per the germline V gene, CDR1 is SGHVS and CDR2 is FQNEAQ. The CDR3 here is CASSRGGMEGTQYF. The CDR3, as DNA: TGTGCCAGCAGCCGGGGGGGTATGGAAGGGACCCAGTACTTC.

Points on this clonotype: This may come from a read error, since a much larger clone is one base off. V usage is TRBV6-5 and J usage is TRBJ1-2; 7 nucleotides line up with TRBD1. CDR1 MNHEY and CDR2 SVGAGI come from the germline V gene. This CDR3 has 13 residues. Here the CDR3 DNA reads TGTGTCAGCAGAATCTCAGGGGGGGATGGCTACACCTTC. It yields the protein CVSRISGGDGYTF.

This clonotype has more than one count but fewer than ten. This may arise from a read error, as a much more abundant clone is one base away. The V call is TRBV20-1, the J call TRBJ2-3; 10 nucleotides line up with TRBD2. CDR1 is DFQATT and CDR2 is SNEGSKA in the germline V gene (reference sequence). The CDR3 is 15 amino acids. The chain's CDR3 is CSTRYPSGGRDTQYF. In DNA form, the CDR3 reads TGCAGTACTAGATACCCTAGCGGGGGCCGGGATACGCAGTATTTT.

This sequence joins TRBV5-1 and TRBJ2-1, with TRBD2 identical over 7 bases. Germline CDR1 is SGHRS and CDR2 is YFSETQ. V shed 6 bases, J shed 5 bases, and the junction held 5 bases outside the gene matches. The CDR3 extends over 13 amino acids. The CDR3 protein is CASNWAGDNEQFF. The CDR3 coding sequence is TGCGCCAGCAACTGGGCGGGGGACAATGAGCAGTTCTTC.

This clonotype was seen a handful of times. The chain recombines TRBV4-1 with TRBJ2-3; maybe TRBD1 (5 bases). V lost 4 bases to trimming and J lost 6 bases, with 14 bases between them. This CDR3 has 14 amino acids. The germline gives CDR1 MGHRA, CDR2 YSYEKL. DNA of the CDR3: TGCGCCAGCAGCCGAGAGCTAACAGGCGATACGCAGTATTTT. It specifies CASSRELTGDTQYF.

This clonotype has only a few counts. The chain uses TRBV9 and TRBJ2-7; D is tentatively TRBD1 or TRBD2 (6 bases each). The V gene lost 3 bases and the J gene lost 6 bases, with 19 bases spanning the gap. The V gene's germline CDR1 is SGDLS and CDR2 YYNGEE. The CDR3 covers 15 residues. The CDR3 spells CASSAAEVPGAEQYF. The CDR3 region has the DNA TGTGCCAGCAGCGCAGCCGAGGTTCCGGGGGCCGAGCAGTACTTC.

In this sample, this clonotype is medium-sized. CDR3 in amino acids: CASSLSGGENSPLHF. CDR3 nucleotides: TGTGCCAGCAGCTTAAGTGGAGGGGAGAATTCACCCCTCCACTTT. The rearrangement uses TRBV7-3 and TRBJ1-6; possible D gene TRBD1, 5 bases. CDR1 is SGHTA, CDR2 FQGTGA, per germline. V shed 1 base and J shed 7 bases, with 11 bases lying between them. The CDR3 sequence is 15 residues long.

This clonotype is judged medium-sized (0.01 to 0.1%). The chain links TRBV20-1 to TRBJ2-1, with 13 nucleotides matching TRBD2. J was trimmed by 7 bases and V by 4 bases; bases with no gene match: 10. CDR3 length: 16 amino acids. In germline, CDR1 is DFQATT, CDR2 SNEGSKA (reference sequence). The CDR3 reads CSAIDHRTSGSNEQFF. Here the CDR3 DNA reads TGCAGTGCTATTGATCATCGGACTAGCGGGAGTAATGAGCAGTTCTTC.

The chain uses TRBV7-2 and TRBJ1-2; perhaps TRBD1 as D (5 bases). The CDR3 spans 15 residues. The V and J ends lost 5 bases and 7 bases respectively, with 20 bases between them. Germline V gene lookup returns CDR1 SGHTA and CDR2 FQGNSA. CDR3 residues: CASSDRTRGVGGYTF. CDR3 bases: TGTGCCAGCAGCGATAGGACGAGGGGAGTTGGTGGCTACACCTTC.

V and J are TRBV5-4 and TRBJ2-3, with D possibly called TRBD1 or TRBD2 (6 bases each). V lost 6 bases and J lost 1, with 18 bases in between. Germline assignment: CDR1 SGHNT and CDR2 YYREEE (reference sequence). This CDR3 comprises 16 residues. The CDR3 sequence: CASNLGGFAGTDTQYF. In DNA form, the CDR3 reads TGTGCCAGCAACCTGGGGGGCTTTGCGGGCACAGATACGCAGTATTTT.